This T cell receptor beta chain is from a study of CD8+CD57+ T cells in acquired aplastic anemia. Patients selected for sequencing had displayed CD8+CD57+ cell expansion by flow cytometry. TCR beta VDJ and CDR3 profiles were obtained from a genomic DNA template. One entry per CDR3 protein results from TCRdb running MiXCR on the reads. The repertoire has approximately 300,000 distinct CDR3 sequences, 50% to 65% of them found once; the top ten carry roughly 1.2%. This clonotype is termed medium-sized (0.01 to 0.1%). CDR3 length equals 12 residues. V was cut by 4 bases and J by 6 bases, with 12 bases left in between. Germline V CDR1 and CDR2: DFQATT, SNEGSKA (reference sequence).

The receptor's source is a human donor with aplastic anemia. The sequenced sample consisted of sorted CD4+, CD8+, or CD8+CD57+ T cells (not recorded which) from PBMCs. The V and J genes are TRBV20-1 and TRBJ1-2; D is possibly TRBD1 (5 bases). The CDR3 spells CSAKVGVDGYTF. The CDR3 nucleotides read TGCAGTGCTAAAGTAGGGGTTGATGGCTACACCTTC.